Below are 11 T cell receptor beta chains sequenced from a single sample in a study of cytomegalovirus exposure and HLA in healthy donors (dated by TCRdb to about 2017). Library prep was done by the immunoSEQ multiplex PCR assay. The multiplex PCR relied on a mix of 60 forward primers for TCR Vbeta segments and 13 reverse primers for TCR Jbeta segments. The clones in this table, taken by TCRdb from immuneACCESS, are in-frame only. Not every clone is retained; where verified, under half of the shortfall comes from an unresolved V gene, and the cause of the rest is unknown. In this sample the table shows more than 80,000 clones, more than 50% of which occur a single time. The top ten constitute 15% of the sample. Source material: PBMCs. The receptors shown here come from a woman in her thirties or forties in good health and CMV-seropositive.

This sequence joins TRBV5-4 and TRBJ1-1, with 9 bases that match TRBD1. The germline V gene encodes CDR1 SGHNT and CDR2 YYREEE (reference sequence). CDR3 size: 14 residues. V lost 3 bases, J lost 7 bases, and 7 bases stayed unmatched. The CDR3 DNA is TGTGCCAGCAGCTCACAGGGGGCAATAGGTGAAGCTTTCTTT. Protein sequence: CASSSQGAIGEAFF.

The chain has TRBV11-3 and TRBJ2-1, with 8 bases matching TRBD2. This CDR3 region has 15 residues. CDR1 and CDR2 (germline): SGHNT, YENEEA. The V gene end was trimmed by 5 bases and the J gene end by 6 bases; junction bases not matched to a gene: 9. For the CDR3, the DNA is TGTGCCAGCAGCCGAAGTCAAAGCGGGAGCAATGAGCAGTTCTTC. It encodes CASSRSQSGSNEQFF.

This chain uses TRBV11-2 with TRBJ2-7; 7 bases agree with TRBD2. V was clipped by 3 bases and J by 2 bases; unmatched bases: 10. Germline V lookup: CDR1 SGHAT, CDR2 FQNNGV. CDR3 length: 16 residues. This CDR3 is CASSFVRGRDPYEQYF. CDR3 bases: TGTGCCAGCAGCTTCGTCCGCGGGAGAGATCCCTACGAGCAGTACTTC.

The chain uses TRBV25-1 and TRBJ2-7; D gene unclear. Germline CDR1 reads MGHDK; CDR2 reads SYGVNS. V dropped 7 bases and J dropped 2 bases, with 15 bases sitting between them. The CDR3 totals 14 residues. The CDR3 DNA sequence: TGTGCCAGCAAAGCGAGTGCCTCTACCTACGAGCAGTACTTC. This gives the protein CASKASASTYEQYF.

This chain joins TRBV2 and TRBJ2-7, with 11 bases lining up with TRBD2. The germline CDR1 and CDR2 sequences are SNHLY and FYNNEI. CDR3 size: 15 residues. J was trimmed by 0 bases and V by 5 bases; bases with no gene match: 3. Written as DNA, the CDR3 is TGTGCCAGCAGTACACTAGCGGGAGCCTCCTACGAGCAGTACTTC. As protein: CASSTLAGASYEQYF.

This chain links TRBV9 with TRBJ1-3, with TRBD1 as a possible D gene (5 bases). CDR1 and CDR2 from the germline V gene are SGDLS and YYNGEE. This CDR3 has 17 amino acids. V gave up 3 bases and J gave up 4 bases, with 20 bases separating them. The CDR3 spells CASSEVGAPSSGNTIYF. CDR3 nucleotide sequence: TGTGCCAGCAGCGAGGTAGGGGCCCCCTCTTCGGGAAACACCATATATTTT.

The J gene is TRBJ1-2, the V gene TRBV5-1; weak D call: TRBD1 (5 bases). The CDR3 extends over 16 amino acids. The germline V gene has CDR1 SGHRS and CDR2 YFSETQ. Trimming cost V 4 bases and J 4 bases, with 20 bases left between them. The CDR3 coding sequence is TGCGCCAGCAGCCGGGGGACTCTCACCGGGGGCTATGGCTACACCTTC. Translation: CASSRGTLTGGYGYTF.

The J gene is TRBJ2-7, the V gene TRBV11-2; TRBD1 aligns across 7 bases. The germline V gene encodes CDR1 SGHAT and CDR2 FQNNGV. V gave up 1 base and J gave up 3 bases; unmatched junction bases: 9. CDR3 length: 16 amino acids. The CDR3 loop reads CASSLVAGTAFYEQYF. The CDR3 coding sequence is TGTGCCAGCAGCTTAGTAGCCGGGACAGCCTTCTACGAGCAGTACTTC. Drawing the rest from reference TRBV11-2 and TRBJ2-7, the complete variable domain is EAGVAQSPRYKIIEKRQSVAFWCNPISGHATLYWYQQILGQGPKLLIQFQNNGVVDDSQLPKDRFSAERLKGVDSTLKIQPAKLEDSAVYLCASSLVAGTAFYEQYFGPGTRLTVT.

This chain joins TRBV10-3 and TRBJ2-7, with 10 bases fitting TRBD1. The CDR3 length is 18 residues. Germline assignment: CDR1 ENHRY and CDR2 SYGVKD. V lost 4 bases, J lost 0 bases, and 12 bases stayed unmatched. The CDR3 is CAISGPDRGSGSSYEQYF. As DNA, the CDR3 is TGTGCCATCAGTGGGCCGGACAGGGGGTCGGGCAGCTCCTACGAGCAGTACTTC.

This clone was counted a few times. The genes are TRBV9 and TRBJ2-1; 13 bases fit TRBD2. CDR3 length equals 15 residues. Trimming took 2 bases from V and 8 from J; bases not matched to a gene: 4. Germline loops: CDR1 SGDLS, CDR2 YYNGEE. For the CDR3, the DNA is TGTGCCAGCAGCGTTACTAGCGGGAGGGTAGATGAGCAGTTCTTC. It codes for CASSVTSGRVDEQFF.

The chain links TRBV7-2 to TRBJ1-1; TRBD1 matches at 12 bases. The CDR3 spans 15 residues. With 5 bases clipped from V and 3 bases from J, the junction kept 4 bases outside the gene matches. Germline V gene sequence: CDR1 SGHTA, CDR2 FQGNSA. CDR3: CASSEGQGADTEAFF. The CDR3 DNA reads TGTGCCAGCAGCGAGGGACAGGGGGCCGACACTGAAGCTTTCTTT.